This TCR beta chain is from a study of blood T cell repertoires in COVID-19 (dated by TCRdb to the early 2020s). Looking at the study overall: The collaborator samples originated in the United States, Italy and Spain and spanned the acute and convalescent phases of COVID-19. The material from the prospective study consisted of cDNA or gDNA derived from T cells, B-cell-depleted T cells, or PBMCs. The dataset comprised deeply sampled blood TCRbeta repertoires from subjects exposed to, actively infected with, or recovered from COVID-19. A freely available public database, intended as a resource for researchers studying the immune response to SARS-CoV-2, is where the repertoires were released. The samples were drawn from the first 160 participants of the ongoing ImmuneRACE study and from some 1,300 subjects provided by 6 global collaborators. The sample metadata nearly always contained a de-identified subject ID, COVID-19 status, age in years and sex. Where available, HLA class I and class II types were taken from metadata supplied by the sample provider and were not determined by assay-based typing. The research as a whole found: The amount of clinical and demographic metadata varied by source and participant and was provided uncurated.

Of note for this clone: This receptor's antigen is unknown. There are no base qualities to consult, and no much larger clone falls within one base.

One collaborating source in Seattle enrolled patients during active infection and followed them longitudinally through the course of disease. The collaborating institutions used their own protocols to collect whole blood in K2EDTA tubes. Collaborator samples were shipped for TCRbeta analysis as frozen whole blood, isolated PBMCs, or DNA extracted from either sample type. TCRbeta CDR3 regions were amplified from genomic DNA by means of the immunoSEQ Assay, a bias-controlled multiplex PCR. Per the authors' processing: The number of nucleated cells in each sample was estimated by amplification of reference gene primers within the assay. To quantify the absolute abundance of each unique TCRbeta CDR3 rearrangement, sequence reads were collapsed and filtered. For each sample, productive Simpson clonality was calculated by taking the square root of Simpson's diversity index across productive rearrangements. TCRdb stores this immuneACCESS table with in-frame sequences only. Part of the clones is absent; in the studies checked, under half of the shortfall reflects unresolved V genes, and no reason is known for the rest. V and J calls and clone size are as listed in that table; D and trimming were resolved from the DNA. The sample has 85,000 to 120,000 clones on record, more than 90% of them singletons. More than 1.5% of the sample is in the top ten clones.

The CDR3 runs 16 residues from the cysteine to the phenylalanine. The DNA shown is the 48-base CDR3, in frame from base 1. CDR1 SEHNR and CDR2 FQNEAQ are derived from the germline V gene (reference sequence). Germline trimming amounts to 1 base on V and 4 bases on J, with 9 as the count of junction bases outside the gene matches. The clonotype originates from a woman in her forties or fifties with COVID-19, enrolled during active disease. Sample: peripheral blood. The rearrangement joined TRBV7-9 to TRBJ1-1; TRBD1 aligns with 7 central bases. CDR3 region: CASSLVSGGRGTEAFF. In nucleotide form, the sequence is TGTGCCAGCAGCTTAGTTTCAGGGGGAAGGGGCACTGAAGCTTTCTTT.